The 7 T cell receptor beta chains below come from one sample, sequenced in a study of cytomegalovirus exposure and HLA in healthy donors. Vbeta (60) and Jbeta (13) primers were used in the PCR. The method was immunoSEQ multiplex PCR; TCRdb's version includes in-frame clones alone and lacks a portion of them. The sample yields around 150,000 clones, approximately 86% seen once. The sequenced sample was PBMCs. Receptor source: a woman under 30 in good health and CMV-seronegative.

The chain uses TRBV18 and TRBJ1-1; 9 nucleotides agree with TRBD1. The CDR3 spans 20 residues. The trim removed 6 bases at V and 7 bases at J, leaving 27 bases unmatched. Germline V CDR1 and CDR2: KGHSH, LQKENI. CDR3 residues: CASSTTTLSRDRGLTVEAFF. The CDR3 DNA is TGTGCCAGCTCCACGACGACCCTATCCCGAGACAGGGGGTTAACAGTTGAAGCTTTCTTT. The full variable domain, in which reference TRBV18 and TRBJ1-1 provide the parts outside the CDR3, is NAGVMQNPRHLVRRRGQEARLRCSPMKGHSHVYWYRQLPEEGLKFMVYLQKENIIDESGMPKERFSAEFPKEGPSILRIQQVVRGDSAAYFCASSTTTLSRDRGLTVEAFFGQGTRLTVV.

V gene TRBV7-2 combines with J gene TRBJ2-3; TRBD2 aligns across 8 bases. The CDR3 runs to 14 residues. Germline V gives CDR1 SGHTA, CDR2 FQGNSA. V shed 6 bases and J 4 bases; nucleotides not matched to a gene: 6. The CDR3 coding sequence is TGTGCCAGCAGAAGGCTAGCGGGCTCAGATACGCAGTATTTT. It is translated as CASRRLAGSDTQYF.

This chain links TRBV11-2 with TRBJ1-2, with a possible D match to TRBD1 (5 bases). Trimming removed 0 bases from V and 3 bases from J, with 17 bases in between. CDR3 length: 17 residues. The germline V gene encodes CDR1 SGHAT and CDR2 FQNNGV. The CDR3 loop reads CASSLDTGRPVYYGYTF. The CDR3 DNA reads TGTGCCAGCAGCTTAGATACAGGCCGCCCCGTCTACTATGGCTACACCTTC.

This chain joins TRBV9 and TRBJ2-7; 8 bases align to TRBD2. J gave up 0 bases and V 3 bases, and 5 bases lay outside the gene matches. CDR3 length: 15 residues. Germline CDR1 and CDR2: SGDLS and YYNGEE. Here the CDR3 reads CASSARGGPSYEQYF. The CDR3 coding sequence is TGTGCCAGCAGCGCTCGGGGGGGCCCCTCCTACGAGCAGTACTTC.

The chain is built from TRBV11-2 and TRBJ2-5; the match to TRBD1 covers 7 bases. Per the germline V gene, CDR1 is SGHAT and CDR2 is FQNNGV. The ends lost 1 base at V and 5 bases at J; junction bases unmatched: 7. The CDR3 totals 15 residues. DNA of the CDR3: TGTGCCAGCAGCTTAGGGCACAGGGGTCGGGAGACCCAGTACTTC. Encoded protein: CASSLGHRGRETQYF.

This clone was recorded once. The chain carries TRBV27 and TRBJ2-1; D remains ambiguous. CDR1 MNHEY and CDR2 SMNVEV come from the germline V gene (reference sequence). V was shortened by 5 bases and J by 6 bases, with 11 bases between the two germline ends. This CDR3 has 13 residues. The CDR3 spells CASSPRLRNEQFF. The CDR3 DNA reads TGTGCCAGCAGTCCCCGACTTCGCAATGAGCAGTTCTTC.

The rearrangement uses TRBV19 and TRBJ2-1, with 8 positions matching TRBD2. There are 14 residues in the CDR3. The trim removed 9 bases at V and 8 bases at J, leaving 12 bases unmatched. Germline CDR1 and CDR2: LNHDA and SQIVND (reference sequence). CDR3 amino acids: CASAGTRVTDEQFF. CDR3 DNA: TGTGCCAGCGCCGGGACTAGGGTTACCGATGAGCAGTTCTTC.